This record looks at one TCR beta chain sequence and its context. The antigen is undetermined. RNA transcripts gave rise to amplified TCR beta CDR3 regions. TCR CDR3 regions were first amplified by RT-PCR with HTBI primers. TCRdb re-derived calls from the multiplex PCR reads in MiXCR, one entry per CDR3 protein. Altogether over 700,000 distinct CDR3 sequences are present, about 38% being singletons, with the ten largest covering 7.5% to 9.5%. This specimen belongs to a study of T cells in Graves' hyperthyroidism and ophthalmopathy. Study-wide points: Most thyroid clonotypes expanded above 0.001 appeared in blood too.

Absent ophthalmopathy progression within 18 months defined stable Graves' hyperthyroidism. Aged 18 to 65, the patients had hyperthyroidism that was newly diagnosed and had lasted under 2 months. Source material for PBMCs was over 7.5 ml fresh peripheral blood. The germline V gene encodes CDR1 LGHDT and CDR2 YNNKEL (reference sequence). V gave up 5 bases and J gave up 9 bases; unmatched junction bases: 5. The CDR3 has 14 amino acids. This chain joins TRBV3-1 and TRBJ1-6; 9 nucleotides agree with TRBD1. The receptor's source is a man younger than 35 with Graves' hyperthyroidism. The sample was blood. The CDR3 region has the DNA TGTGCCAGCAGCACTACAGGGGGCGGTTCACCCCTCCACTTT. This translates into CASSTTGGGSPLHF.